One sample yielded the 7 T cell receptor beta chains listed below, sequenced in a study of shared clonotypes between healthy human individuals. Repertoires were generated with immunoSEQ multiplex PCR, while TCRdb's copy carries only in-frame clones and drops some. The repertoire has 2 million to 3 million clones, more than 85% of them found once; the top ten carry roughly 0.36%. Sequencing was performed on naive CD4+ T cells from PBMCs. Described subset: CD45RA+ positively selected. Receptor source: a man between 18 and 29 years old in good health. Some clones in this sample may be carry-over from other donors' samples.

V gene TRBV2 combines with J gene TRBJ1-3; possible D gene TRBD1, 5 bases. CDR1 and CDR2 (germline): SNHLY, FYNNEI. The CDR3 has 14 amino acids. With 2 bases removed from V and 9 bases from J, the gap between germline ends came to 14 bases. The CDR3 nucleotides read TGTGCCAGCAGTGAATTTCAGGTCGGGGGCACCATATATTTT. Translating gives CASSEFQVGGTIYF.

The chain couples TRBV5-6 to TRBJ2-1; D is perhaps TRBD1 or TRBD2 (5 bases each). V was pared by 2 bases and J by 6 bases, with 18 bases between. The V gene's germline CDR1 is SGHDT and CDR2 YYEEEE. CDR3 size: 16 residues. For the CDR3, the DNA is TGTGCCAGCAGCTTACTTGGGACCCAGGGTTCCAATGAGCAGTTCTTC. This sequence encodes CASSLLGTQGSNEQFF.

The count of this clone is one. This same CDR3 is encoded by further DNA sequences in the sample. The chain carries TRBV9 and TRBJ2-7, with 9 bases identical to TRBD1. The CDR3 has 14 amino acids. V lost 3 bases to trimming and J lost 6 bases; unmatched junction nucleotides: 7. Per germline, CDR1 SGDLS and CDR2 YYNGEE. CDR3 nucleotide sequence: TGTGCCAGCAGCGCCAGGGACAGGGCGGGCGAGCAGTACTTC. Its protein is CASSARDRAGEQYF.

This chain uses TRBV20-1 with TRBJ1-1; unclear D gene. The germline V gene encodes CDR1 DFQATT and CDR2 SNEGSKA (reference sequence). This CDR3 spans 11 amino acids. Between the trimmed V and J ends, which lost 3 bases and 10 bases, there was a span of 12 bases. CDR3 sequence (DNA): TGCAGTGCTAGGATGTGGGGTGCAGCTTTCTTT. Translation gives CSARMWGAAFF.

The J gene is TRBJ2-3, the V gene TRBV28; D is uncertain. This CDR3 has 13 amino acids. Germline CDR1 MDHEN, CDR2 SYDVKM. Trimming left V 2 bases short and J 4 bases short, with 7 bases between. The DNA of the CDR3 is TGTGCCAGCAGTTTAGAGAGCCCAGATACGCAGTATTTT. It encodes CASSLESPDTQYF.

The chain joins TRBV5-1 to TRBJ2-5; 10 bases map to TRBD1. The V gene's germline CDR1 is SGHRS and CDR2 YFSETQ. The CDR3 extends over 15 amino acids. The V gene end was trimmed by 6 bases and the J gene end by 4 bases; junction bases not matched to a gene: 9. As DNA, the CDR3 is TGCGCCAGCAACTTCCCGACAGGGGGCGGAGAGACCCAGTACTTC. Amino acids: CASNFPTGGGETQYF.

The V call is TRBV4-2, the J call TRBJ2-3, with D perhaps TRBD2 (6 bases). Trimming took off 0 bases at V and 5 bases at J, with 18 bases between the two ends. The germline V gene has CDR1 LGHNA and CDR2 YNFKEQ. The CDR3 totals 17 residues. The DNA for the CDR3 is TGTGCCAGCAGCCAAGATCTTGGGGGACTTAGCGGAGATACGCAGTATTTT. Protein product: CASSQDLGGLSGDTQYF.